This T cell receptor (beta chain) derives from a study of T cell responses to AZD1222 COVID-19 vaccine. Points from the study as a whole: After two AZD1222 doses, spike-specific TCR breadth and depth rose versus day 0. Among the donors, most were white British and more were female, and clonal diversity was possibly underestimated.

The germline gives CDR1 GTSNPN, CDR2 SVGIG (reference sequence). The CDR3 covers 16 residues. Trimming removed 2 bases at V and 3 bases at J, with 19 bases between. In regard to this clone: No antigen is known for it.

TCRdb's copy holds only in-frame clones and misses some; the assay was immunoSEQ multiplex PCR. The table shows 200,000 to 250,000 clones, with roughly 91% occurring only once. The specimen was peripheral blood, collected on day 0 of MenACWY control vaccination. The receptor was derived from an adult in good health. The chain combines TRBV30 with TRBJ1-1; D is unclear. CDR3 nucleotide sequence: TGTGCCTGGAGTCGCACCTCCCGACCCCTCTACACTGAAGCTTTCTTT. Translated: CAWSRTSRPLYTEAFF.